This T cell receptor beta chain is from a study of cytomegalovirus exposure and HLA in healthy donors. Findings and limits, study-wide: Rarity held for most TCR sequences, but there were some public TCRs that occurred in many donors.

Remarks on this clone: As yet, its antigen is unknown.

Assay used: immunoSEQ multiplex PCR; TCRdb lists only in-frame clones, some missing. The table lists about 240,000 clones, approximately 83% of them singletons. This CDR3 is built from 15 residues. Germline loops: CDR1 SGHRS, CDR2 YFSETQ. V shed 0 bases and J shed 3 bases, with 11 bases lying between them. The TCR was taken from a woman aged 30 to 39 in good health and CMV-seropositive. The rearrangement joins TRBV5-1 to TRBJ2-3; D might be TRBD2 (6 bases). The specimen sequenced was PBMCs. In nucleotides, the CDR3 is TGCGCCAGCAGCTTGGAGGGCGGGATTACAGATACGCAGTATTTT. This translates into CASSLEGGITDTQYF. The whole variable domain, remainder taken from reference TRBV5-1 and TRBJ2-3, is KAGVTQTPRYLIKTRGQQVTLSCSPISGHRSVSWYQQTPGQGLQFLFEYFSETQRNKGNFPGRFSGRQFSNSRSEMNVSTLELGDSALYLCASSLEGGITDTQYFGPGTRLTVL.